One sample yielded the 20 T cell receptor beta chains listed below, sequenced in a study of low-dose radiotherapy and immunotherapy resistance in tumors. Priming of first-strand cDNA relied on TRAV- and TRBV-specific primers (covering alpha and beta chains). It was with a constant-region primer and a V-primer adapter that TCRs were amplified over about 19 PCR cycles. Each CDR3 protein gets one entry after TCRdb re-called the reads with MiXCR. The sample yields about 12,000 distinct CDR3 sequences, 76% seen once. The receptors were sampled from a human donor with advanced metastatic prostate, ovarian, gallbladder or colorectal cancer (not recorded which). This table probably holds off-target reads from a library built for another chain.

The chain has TRBV5-1 and TRBJ2-1; the D gene is possibly TRBD2 (6 bases). Per germline, CDR1 SGHRS and CDR2 YFSETQ. V was clipped by 2 bases and J by 1 base, with 10 bases between them. CDR3 length: 15 amino acids. CDR3 loop: CASSLRGTSYNEQFF. The CDR3 coding sequence is TGCGCCAGCAGCTTACGAGGGACTTCCTACAATGAGCAGTTCTTC.

This clonotype was observed a few times. V is TRBV4-2 and J is TRBJ2-4; unclear D gene. With 4 bases removed from V and 4 bases from J, the gap between germline ends came to 5 bases. This CDR3 region has 12 residues. Germline V gene sequence: CDR1 LGHNA, CDR2 YNFKEQ. This chain's CDR3 is CASSPSKNIQYF. The CDR3 bases are TGTGCCAGCAGCCCATCTAAAAACATTCAGTACTTC.

The chain combines TRBV5-4 with TRBJ1-4, with 7 bases that match TRBD1. Germline V gene data show CDR1 as SGHNT and CDR2 as YYREEE (reference sequence). Trimming took 4 bases from V and 2 from J; bases not matched to a gene: 2. The CDR3 consists of 14 residues. For the CDR3, the DNA is TGTGCCAGCAGCCCGACAGGGACTAATGAAAAACTGTTTTTT. Its protein product is CASSPTGTNEKLFF.

The rearrangement uses TRBV29-1 and TRBJ2-1; 15 positions agree with TRBD2. V lost 7 bases to trimming and J lost 4 bases; unmatched junction nucleotides: 8. This CDR3 is built from 16 residues. Germline V gene lookup returns CDR1 SQVTM and CDR2 ANQGSEA. The CDR3 region has the DNA TGCAGCGCCCGGGGACTAGCGGGAGGCCCTTACAATGAGCAGTTCTTC. This codes for CSARGLAGGPYNEQFF.

V gene TRBV6-2 or TRBV6-3 combines with J gene TRBJ2-1; D is undetermined. This CDR3 has 11 residues. CDR1 is MNHEY, CDR2 SVGEGT, per germline. V dropped 8 bases and J dropped 14 bases, with 16 bases sitting between them. The CDR3 DNA reads as TGTGCCAGCGGAAGGAGCTACACCGAGTTCTTC. The encoded protein is CASGRSYTEFF.

This rearrangement joins TRBV15 to TRBJ2-2; D possibly corresponds to TRBD2 (6 bases). CDR3 length: 15 amino acids. Germline-derived CDR1 and CDR2 are LNHNV and YYDKDF (reference sequence). Trimming removed 3 bases from V and 7 bases from J, with 15 bases in between. This CDR3 is CATSRRGQTGGELFF. The CDR3 DNA reads as TGTGCCACCAGCAGGCGGGGCCAAACTGGCGGGGAGCTGTTTTTT.

The rearrangement joins TRBV18 to TRBJ1-2; D perhaps matches TRBD1 (5 bases). The CDR3 length is 14 residues. Germline V gives CDR1 KGHSH, CDR2 LQKENI. The V end was cut by 3 bases, the J end by 0 bases, with 8 bases between. The CDR3 reads CASSPQGSNYGYTF. The CDR3 DNA reads as TGTGCCAGCTCACCGCAGGGCTCTAACTATGGCTACACCTTC.

The chain is built from TRBV6-5 and TRBJ1-4; unclear D gene. Trimming left V 5 bases short and J 8 bases short, with 15 bases between. The germline V gene has CDR1 MNHEY and CDR2 SVGAGI. The CDR3 contains 14 residues. CDR3 residues: CASSRTRPSEKLFF. For the CDR3, the DNA is TGTGCCAGCAGTCGGACCCGTCCGAGCGAAAAACTGTTTTTT.

V is TRBV3-1 and J is TRBJ2-1, with D perhaps assigned TRBD1 or TRBD2 (5 bases each). Germline V lookup: CDR1 LGHDT, CDR2 YNNKEL (reference sequence). Trimming removed 4 bases from V and 0 bases from J, with 13 bases in between. The CDR3 spans 16 residues. CDR3 residues: CASSRNRRSSYNEQFF. For the CDR3, the DNA is TGTGCCAGCAGCCGCAACAGGAGGAGCTCCTACAATGAGCAGTTCTTC.

V usage is TRBV20-1 and J usage is TRBJ2-3; D not resolved. Germline CDR1 and CDR2: DFQATT and SNEGSKA (reference sequence). This CDR3 is built from 13 residues. V dropped 3 bases and J dropped 6 bases, with 13 bases sitting between them. The CDR3 loop reads CSAREWSVDTQYF. The CDR3 coding sequence is TGCAGTGCTAGGGAATGGTCAGTCGATACGCAGTATTTT.

V is TRBV29-1 and J is TRBJ2-1, with 11 bases that match TRBD2. Trimming cost V 2 bases and J 4 bases; bases outside gene matches: 7. The germline CDR1 and CDR2 sequences are SQVTM and ANQGSEA. This CDR3 comprises 16 residues. Here the CDR3 DNA reads TGCAGCGTTGAACCAACTAGCGGGAGTTGGTACAATGAGCAGTTCTTC. It is translated as CSVEPTSGSWYNEQFF.

The chain carries TRBV6-2 or TRBV6-3 and TRBJ2-7; TRBD2 is a possible D gene (6 bases). The length of the CDR3 is 16 residues. Between the trimmed V and J ends, which lost 4 bases and 3 bases, there was a span of 19 bases. Germline CDR1 and CDR2: MNHEY and SVGEGT. The DNA for the CDR3 is TGTGCCAGCAGTTCCCTTGATCGGGAGAAATACTACGAGCAGTACTTC. Its translation: CASSSLDREKYYEQYF.

In its sample, this clonotype is medium-sized. The V gene is TRBV3-1, the J gene TRBJ2-1; the D gene is possibly TRBD1 (6 bases). Trimming stripped 0 bases from V and 0 bases from J, with 6 bases between. The CDR3 contains 15 residues. The V gene's germline CDR1 is LGHDT and CDR2 YNNKEL (reference sequence). The CDR3 DNA reads TGTGCCAGCAGCCAAGAGGACAGCTCCTACAATGAGCAGTTCTTC. It is translated as CASSQEDSSYNEQFF.

The chain links TRBV5-1 to TRBJ2-7, with 11 bases matching TRBD2. CDR3 length: 16 residues. V lost 4 bases to trimming and J lost 2 bases; unmatched junction nucleotides: 8. Germline CDR1 SGHRS, CDR2 YFSETQ. Here the CDR3 reads CASSAGLAGYPYEQYF. CDR3 in DNA: TGCGCCAGCAGCGCCGGACTAGCGGGTTACCCCTACGAGCAGTACTTC.

The chain uses TRBV6-8 and TRBJ2-7; D remains unclear. V dropped 1 base and J dropped 5 bases, with 0 bases sitting between them. The germline CDR1 and CDR2 sequences are MNHGY and SAAAGT. This CDR3 region has 10 residues. CDR3 sequence: CASSYYEQYF. Here the CDR3 DNA reads TGTGCCAGCAGTTACTACGAGCAGTACTTC.

This clonotype turned up a few times. The chain recombines TRBV5-1 with TRBJ1-1; D is ambiguous. The ends were cut back, 4 bases at V and 6 bases at J, with 13 bases in the middle. CDR1 and CDR2 from the germline V gene are SGHRS and YFSETQ. The CDR3 covers 13 residues. CDR3 amino acids: CASSVYEGSEAFF. CDR3 nucleotides: TGCGCCAGCAGCGTATACGAGGGTTCTGAAGCTTTCTTT.

The rearrangement uses TRBV7-3 and TRBJ2-1; tentatively, D is TRBD2 (6 bases). The V end was cut by 2 bases, the J end by 9 bases, with 17 bases between. CDR3 size: 15 residues. Germline CDR1 reads SGHTA; CDR2 reads FQGTGA. This CDR3 is CASSLFGSLEGEQFF. The DNA for the CDR3 is TGTGCCAGCAGCTTATTCGGTTCGCTGGAGGGTGAGCAGTTCTTC.

The chain combines TRBV7-2 with TRBJ2-2, with a weak D call TRBD2 (6 bases). Germline-derived CDR1 and CDR2 are SGHTA and FQGNSA. The CDR3 sequence is 15 residues long. V lost 5 bases and J 1 base, leaving 11 bases between the germline ends. The CDR3 region has the DNA TGTGCCAGCAGCCGGGACTCCTGGAACACCGGGGAGCTGTTTTTT. Amino acid sequence: CASSRDSWNTGELFF.

This chain joins TRBV28 and TRBJ1-5; tentatively, D is TRBD1 (6 bases). From germline, CDR1 is MDHEN and CDR2 SYDVKM. The CDR3 length is 16 residues. Trimming removed 6 bases from V and 11 bases from J, with 26 bases in between. CDR3 in DNA: TGTGCCAGCAGCCAAACGGACAGCCGATCTCTGTTATCCCAGCATTTT. Translated: CASSQTDSRSLLSQHF.

CDR3 bases: TGTGCCAGCAGCGACCTTTCCGGGACGGTCTCCTACGAGCAGTACTTC. The encoded protein is CASSDLSGTVSYEQYF. The chain links TRBV6-8 to TRBJ2-7; D assignment may be TRBD1 or TRBD2 (5 bases each). The CDR3 is made up of 16 amino acids. Trimming left V 6 bases short and J 0 bases short, with 18 bases between. Germline V gene sequence: CDR1 MNHGY, CDR2 SAAAGT.